This T cell receptor beta chain was recorded in a study of T cells in Graves' hyperthyroidism and ophthalmopathy. The CDR3 regions of TCR beta were amplified from RNA transcripts. In the first-round RT-PCR of the TCR CDR3, the HTBI primer set was used. Each CDR3 protein gets one entry after TCRdb re-called the multiplex PCR reads with MiXCR. The sample carries around 33,000 distinct CDR3 sequences, about 49% recorded once. This clonotype is categorized as medium-sized. The CDR3 runs to 15 residues. Germline V gene lookup returns CDR1 DFQATT and CDR2 SNEGSKA (reference sequence). Trimming removed 0 bases at V and 6 bases at J, with 14 bases between.

This sequence was found in a woman aged 45-65 years with Graves' hyperthyroidism that later progressed to Graves' ophthalmopathy. Material for sequencing was blood. V usage is TRBV20-1 and J usage is TRBJ1-4, with D tentatively TRBD1 (6 bases). In DNA, the CDR3 is TGCAGTGCTAGAGAGACACGGGACATCTATGAAAAACTGTTTTTT. It codes for CSARETRDIYEKLFF.